This T cell receptor (beta chain) was profiled in a study of T cells in Graves' hyperthyroidism and ophthalmopathy. Whole-study findings and limits: Expanded thyroid clonotypes (above 0.001) were mostly also found in blood.

At least ten counts were recorded for this clonotype. Its cognate antigen is unknown. Hyperthyroidism, newly diagnosed and lasting under 2 months, affected patients aged 18 to 65. Patients having uncontrolled infection, another autoimmune disease, pregnancy or lactation were not included. Together with thyroid ultrasound, orbital computed tomography, serum thyroxine and TRAb, clinical symptoms were used for diagnoses. Germline V CDR1 and CDR2: MGHRA, YSYEKL. This CDR3 is built from 15 residues. Unmatched junction bases numbered 3, after V lost 2 bases and J lost 3 bases. There were TCR beta CDR3 regions amplified from RNA transcripts. The TCR CDR3 first-round RT-PCR relied on the HTBI primer set. TCRdb ran MiXCR on the multiplex PCR reads and lists one entry per CDR3 protein. The sample has approximately 620,000 distinct CDR3 sequences; 11% to 15% are singletons.

This clonotype was obtained from a woman aged 30 to 39 with Graves' hyperthyroidism that later progressed to Graves' ophthalmopathy. The source material was blood. J is TRBJ2-7 and V is TRBV4-1; 11 nucleotides align to TRBD2. CDR3 sequence: CASSQPLAGVYEQYF. As DNA, the CDR3 is TGCGCCAGCAGCCAACCACTAGCGGGAGTCTACGAGCAGTACTTC.